This entry lists 5 T cell receptor beta chains sequenced from one sample in a study of blood T cell repertoires in COVID-19. The table came from immunoSEQ multiplex PCR; TCRdb's copy has only in-frame clones and leaves some out. The sample has around 130,000 clones, roughly 75% seen once. Input material: peripheral blood. These receptors were taken from a man aged 55 to 70 with active or convalescent COVID-19.

The V gene is TRBV29-1, the J gene TRBJ1-1; tentative D call: TRBD1 (5 bases). Germline assignment: CDR1 SQVTM and CDR2 ANQGSEA. This CDR3 has 14 amino acids. The V and J ends lost 0 bases and 3 bases respectively, with 11 bases between them. CDR3 protein: CSVEETQGYTEAFF. The CDR3 DNA reads TGCAGCGTTGAAGAAACGCAGGGCTACACTGAAGCTTTCTTT.

This sequence joins TRBV7-2 and TRBJ1-6; D remains unclear. This CDR3 is 15 amino acids long. V lost 3 bases and J 0 bases, leaving 6 bases between the germline ends. Germline CDR1 and CDR2: SGHTA and FQGNSA. CDR3 nucleotides: TGTGCCAGCAGCTTTGGGAGCTCCTATAATTCACCCCTCCACTTT. Translation gives CASSFGSSYNSPLHF.

This chain links TRBV29-1 with TRBJ2-7; 9 nucleotides match TRBD2. J lost 6 bases, V lost 4 bases, and 16 bases had no gene match. There are 16 residues in the CDR3. Germline CDR1 SQVTM, CDR2 ANQGSEA. Here the CDR3 DNA reads TGCAGCGTTGGGGACCGTGGGATAGCGGGAGCCAGCGAGCAGTACTTC. Translated, it gives CSVGDRGIAGASEQYF.

In its sample, this clone was seen once. This chain connects TRBV2 to TRBJ2-7, with a tentative D call TRBD2 (6 bases). The CDR3 runs to 15 residues. Germline V lookup: CDR1 SNHLY, CDR2 FYNNEI. V lost 6 bases to trimming and J lost 4 bases, with 19 bases between them. The CDR3 loop is CASRGSTSRQYEQYF. The CDR3 bases are TGTGCCAGCAGGGGTTCCACTAGCAGACAATACGAGCAGTACTTC.

This rearrangement joins TRBV12-3 or TRBV12-4 to TRBJ1-1; TRBD1 might be the D (5 bases). The CDR3 loop spans 13 amino acids. The V end lost 5 bases, the J end lost 5 bases, and 12 bases lay between the germline ends. CDR3 loop: CASSRRGETEAFF. Here the CDR3 DNA reads TGTGCCAGCAGTAGGCGGGGGGAAACTGAAGCTTTCTTT.